The entry below describes one T cell receptor beta chain. Assay used: immunoSEQ multiplex PCR; TCRdb lists only in-frame clones, some missing. The sample yields roughly 92,000 clones, 86% seen once. This entry belongs to a study of blood T cell repertoires in COVID-19. The sequencing input was peripheral blood. This sequence was found in a man in his fifties with acute or convalescent COVID-19.

The DNA for the CDR3 is TGTGCCAGCAGAGGACTAGCGGGAGGGCCCTCCCTCTACGAGCAGTACTTC. It codes for CASRGLAGGPSLYEQYF. The chain couples TRBV2 to TRBJ2-7, with 15 bases fitting TRBD2. CDR1 SNHLY and CDR2 FYNNEI come from the germline V gene. The CDR3 is 17 residues long. J gave up 3 bases and V 6 bases, and 9 bases lay outside the gene matches. The whole variable domain, filled in from reference TRBV2 and TRBJ2-7, reads EPEVTQTPSHQVTQMGQEVILRCVPISNHLYFYWYRQILGQKVEFLVSFYNNEISEKSEIFDDQFSVERPDGSNFTLKIRSTKLEDSAMYFCASRGLAGGPSLYEQYFGPGTRLTVT.